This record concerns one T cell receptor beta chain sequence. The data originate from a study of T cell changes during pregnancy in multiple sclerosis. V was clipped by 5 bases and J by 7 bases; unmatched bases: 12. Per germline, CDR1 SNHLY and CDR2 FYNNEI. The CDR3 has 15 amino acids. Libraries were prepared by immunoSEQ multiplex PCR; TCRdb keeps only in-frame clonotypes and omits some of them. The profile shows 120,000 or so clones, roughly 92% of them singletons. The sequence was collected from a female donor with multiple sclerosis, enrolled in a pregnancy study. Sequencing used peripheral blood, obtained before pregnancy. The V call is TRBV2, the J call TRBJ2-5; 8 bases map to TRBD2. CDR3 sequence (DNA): TGTGCCAGCAGTCGGGCCGCGGGAGGAGGGGGGACCCAGTACTTC. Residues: CASSRAAGGGGTQYF.